These 14 T cell receptor beta chains were sequenced from one sample in a study of cytomegalovirus exposure and HLA in healthy donors. Profiling relied on immunoSEQ multiplex PCR, and the TCRdb table lists in-frame clones only, not all of them. The sample lists tens of thousands of clones, about 93% seen once, with about 1.9% in the top ten. The sequenced sample consisted of PBMCs. Every receptor here comes from a woman aged 18-29 years in good health and CMV-seropositive.

This chain joins TRBV29-1 and TRBJ2-3; no clear D gene. The CDR3 loop spans 13 amino acids. Looked up from germline, CDR1 is SQVTM and CDR2 is ANQGSEA. V was clipped by 0 bases and J by 7 bases, with 11 bases between them. CDR3 amino acids: CSVEDDNRNTQYF. DNA of the CDR3: TGCAGCGTTGAAGACGATAACAGAAATACGCAGTATTTT.

The chain links TRBV6-6 to TRBJ1-2; TRBD1 aligns across 8 bases. J gave up 2 bases and V 7 bases, and 9 bases lay outside the gene matches. CDR3 length: 15 residues. Germline V CDR1 and CDR2: MNHNY, SVGAGI (reference sequence). The CDR3 region is CASTPGRDRNYGYTF. The CDR3 DNA follows: TGTGCCAGCACCCCTGGAAGGGACAGGAACTATGGCTACACCTTC.

V is TRBV30 and J is TRBJ1-1; 7 positions agree with TRBD1. Losses at the gene ends were 5 bases for V and 4 bases for J; bases not matched to a gene: 13. The CDR3 spans 15 residues. Looked up from germline, CDR1 is GTSNPN and CDR2 is SVGIG (reference sequence). Here the CDR3 reads CAWGDPGGLATEAFF. The CDR3 DNA is TGTGCCTGGGGTGACCCAGGGGGGCTGGCCACTGAAGCTTTCTTT.

The chain links TRBV9 to TRBJ2-2, with a possible D match to TRBD1 (6 bases). Trimming stripped 0 bases from V and 5 bases from J, with 11 bases between. Germline V lookup: CDR1 SGDLS, CDR2 YYNGEE. This CDR3 region has 15 residues. CDR3 amino acids: CASSVGTVRTGELFF. The CDR3 region has the DNA TGTGCCAGCAGCGTAGGGACAGTACGAACCGGGGAGCTGTTTTTT.

The V call is TRBV5-1, the J call TRBJ2-7, with 13 positions matching TRBD2. The CDR3 runs 21 residues. V shed 4 bases and J 4 bases; nucleotides not matched to a gene: 23. CDR1 is SGHRS, CDR2 YFSETQ, per germline. In DNA form, the CDR3 reads TGCGCCAGCAGCACGGGACTAGCGGGGTTAAGATATGTGGAAAACTTATACGAGCAGTACTTC. This translates into CASSTGLAGLRYVENLYEQYF.

The gene calls are TRBV4-3 and TRBJ2-1; TRBD1 matches at 10 bases. CDR3 size: 15 residues. Germline CDR1 reads LGHNA; CDR2 reads YSLEER. V shed 3 bases and J 6 bases; nucleotides not matched to a gene: 5. DNA for the CDR3: TGCGCCAGCAGCCAGCCGGGACAGGGGTTCAATGAGCAGTTCTTC. This codes for CASSQPGQGFNEQFF.

The V gene is TRBV7-9, the J gene TRBJ1-1, with D possibly TRBD1 on 6 matching bases. This CDR3 region has 13 residues. Germline CDR1 is SEHNR and CDR2 is FQNEAQ (reference sequence). The ends were cut back, 3 bases at V and 1 base at J, with 6 bases in the middle. CDR3 DNA sequence: TGTGCCAGCAGCTTGGGACAGAACACTGAAGCTTTCTTT. Translated, it gives CASSLGQNTEAFF.

The chain recombines TRBV19 with TRBJ2-1, with 9 bases lining up with TRBD2. CDR3 length: 15 residues. With 3 bases clipped from V and 4 bases from J, the junction kept 4 bases outside the gene matches. CDR1 LNHDA and CDR2 SQIVND come from the germline V gene (reference sequence). CDR3 residues: CASSIISGGYNEQFF. The CDR3 DNA follows: TGTGCCAGTAGTATTATAAGCGGGGGGTACAATGAGCAGTTCTTC.

This rearrangement joins TRBV5-1 to TRBJ2-5; 12 bases line up with TRBD2. Germline loops: CDR1 SGHRS, CDR2 YFSETQ. The CDR3 is 14 residues long. V was clipped by 3 bases and J by 4 bases; unmatched bases: 1. This CDR3 reads CASSSTSGGETQYF. The CDR3 coding sequence is TGCGCCAGCAGCTCGACTAGCGGGGGAGAGACCCAGTACTTC.

V is TRBV4-2 and J is TRBJ2-6; TRBD1 is a possible D gene (6 bases). The CDR3 runs 16 residues. V was shortened by 0 bases and J by 2 bases, with 8 bases between the two germline ends. Germline assignment: CDR1 LGHNA and CDR2 YNFKEQ. CDR3 protein: CASSQETGAGANVLTF. DNA of the CDR3: TGTGCCAGCAGCCAAGAGACAGGTGCTGGGGCCAACGTCCTGACTTTC.

The gene calls are TRBV18 and TRBJ2-7, with D possibly matching TRBD1 (7 bases). This CDR3 has 15 amino acids. The germline V gene has CDR1 KGHSH and CDR2 LQKENI. With 4 bases removed from V and 0 bases from J, the gap between germline ends came to 13 bases. The CDR3 nucleotides read TGTGCCAGCTCACTCGGGGGACAGTACTCCTACGAGCAGTACTTC. It specifies CASSLGGQYSYEQYF.

The J gene is TRBJ2-1, the V gene TRBV6-6; TRBD2 matches at 9 bases. In germline, CDR1 is MNHNY, CDR2 SVGAGI (reference sequence). Losses at the gene ends were 0 bases for V and 6 bases for J; bases not matched to a gene: 0. The CDR3 runs 14 residues. As DNA, the CDR3 is TGTGCCAGCAGTTACTCGGGACTAGCCAATGAGCAGTTCTTC. Residues: CASSYSGLANEQFF.

The sample holds one count of this clone. The chain carries TRBV30 and TRBJ1-3, with D possibly TRBD1 on 6 matching bases. From germline, CDR1 is GTSNPN and CDR2 SVGIG (reference sequence). Trimming left V 1 base short and J 4 bases short, with 8 bases between. CDR3 size: 13 residues. This chain's CDR3 is CAWSDGQGNTIYF. DNA for the CDR3: TGTGCCTGGAGTGATGGACAGGGAAACACCATATATTTT.

The V call is TRBV27, the J call TRBJ2-2, with D perhaps TRBD2 (5 bases). The CDR3 is 15 residues long. Germline CDR1 MNHEY, CDR2 SMNVEV (reference sequence). V was pared by 3 bases and J by 6 bases, with 14 bases between. The CDR3, as DNA: TGTGCCAGCAGTTTTGCGCGCCCGGGGTCCGGGGAGCTGTTTTTT. Translating it yields CASSFARPGSGELFF.